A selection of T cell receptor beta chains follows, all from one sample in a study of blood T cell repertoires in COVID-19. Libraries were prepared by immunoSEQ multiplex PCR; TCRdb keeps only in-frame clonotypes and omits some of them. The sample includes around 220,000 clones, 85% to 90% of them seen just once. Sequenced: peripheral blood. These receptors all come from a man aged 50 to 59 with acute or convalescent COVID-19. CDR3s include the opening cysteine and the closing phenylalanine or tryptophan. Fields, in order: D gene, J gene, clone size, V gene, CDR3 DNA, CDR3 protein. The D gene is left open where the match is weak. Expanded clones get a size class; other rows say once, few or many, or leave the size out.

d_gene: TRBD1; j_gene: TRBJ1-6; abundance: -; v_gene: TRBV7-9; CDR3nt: TGTGCCAGCAGCTCGAGACAGGGACATAATTCACCCCTCCACTTT; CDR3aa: CASSSRQGHNSPLHF
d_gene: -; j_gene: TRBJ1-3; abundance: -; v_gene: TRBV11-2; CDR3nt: TGTGCCAGCAGCTCCGCTCACGGGCTAGGGGCCTCTGGAAACACCATATATTTT; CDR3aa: CASSSAHGLGASGNTIYF
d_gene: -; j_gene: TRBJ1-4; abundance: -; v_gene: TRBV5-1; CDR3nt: TGCGCCAGCAGCTTGGCCGAACCGGGTAATGAAAAACTGTTTTTT; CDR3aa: CASSLAEPGNEKLFF
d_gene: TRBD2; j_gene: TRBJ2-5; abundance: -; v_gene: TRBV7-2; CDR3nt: TGTGCCAGCAGCCATATTGGACTAGCGGGGAAAGAGACCCAGTACTTC; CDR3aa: CASSHIGLAGKETQYF
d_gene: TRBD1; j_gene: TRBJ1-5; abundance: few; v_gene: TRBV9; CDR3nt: TGTGCCAGCAGCGTAGGGGTGCTTTTTGGGACAGGGAGATGGGAGCCCCAGCATTTT; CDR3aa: CASSVGVLFGTGRWEPQHF
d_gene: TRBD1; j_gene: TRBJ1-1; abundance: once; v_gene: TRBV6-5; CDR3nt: TGTGCCAGCAGTCGGGACAGGGGGGACACTGAAGCTTTCTTT; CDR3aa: CASSRDRGDTEAFF
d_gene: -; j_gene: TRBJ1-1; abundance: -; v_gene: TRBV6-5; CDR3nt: TGTGCCAGCAGTTACGTAGGACACAACACTGAAGCTTTCTTT; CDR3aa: CASSYVGHNTEAFF
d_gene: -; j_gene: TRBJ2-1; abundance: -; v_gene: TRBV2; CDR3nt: TGTGCCAGCACGATCTCAGGGTCGGGTGAGCAGTTCTTC; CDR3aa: CASTISGSGEQFF
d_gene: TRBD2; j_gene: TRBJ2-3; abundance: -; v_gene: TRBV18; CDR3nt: TGTGCCAGCTCACCACAGCGGGGGGGCGAAGATACGCAGTATTTT; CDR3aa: CASSPQRGGEDTQYF
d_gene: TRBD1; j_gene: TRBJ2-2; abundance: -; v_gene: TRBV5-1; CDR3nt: TGCGCCAGCACTTCCGGGACAGGGGGCACCGGGGAGCTGTTTTTT; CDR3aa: CASTSGTGGTGELFF
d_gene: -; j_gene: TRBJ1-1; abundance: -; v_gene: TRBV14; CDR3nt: TGTGCCAGCAGCCAAGCCGGGATCTACACTGAAGCTTTCTTT; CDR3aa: CASSQAGIYTEAFF
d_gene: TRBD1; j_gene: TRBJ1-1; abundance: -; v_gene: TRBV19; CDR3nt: TGTGCCAGTAGTCGGGACAGCGGGAACACTGAAGCTTTCTTT; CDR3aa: CASSRDSGNTEAFF
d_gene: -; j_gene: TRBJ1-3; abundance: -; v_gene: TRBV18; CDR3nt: TGTGCCAGCTCACCGGTGGCGGTGAGCTCTGGAAACACCATATATTTT; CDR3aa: CASSPVAVSSGNTIYF
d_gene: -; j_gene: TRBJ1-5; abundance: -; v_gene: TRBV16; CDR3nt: TGTGCCAGCAGCCCATCACAATTCGATCAGCCCCAGCATTTT; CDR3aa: CASSPSQFDQPQHF
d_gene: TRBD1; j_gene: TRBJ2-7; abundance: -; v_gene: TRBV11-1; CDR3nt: TGTGCCAGCAGCTCCAAATCTGGACAGGACTACGAGCAGTACTTC; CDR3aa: CASSSKSGQDYEQYF